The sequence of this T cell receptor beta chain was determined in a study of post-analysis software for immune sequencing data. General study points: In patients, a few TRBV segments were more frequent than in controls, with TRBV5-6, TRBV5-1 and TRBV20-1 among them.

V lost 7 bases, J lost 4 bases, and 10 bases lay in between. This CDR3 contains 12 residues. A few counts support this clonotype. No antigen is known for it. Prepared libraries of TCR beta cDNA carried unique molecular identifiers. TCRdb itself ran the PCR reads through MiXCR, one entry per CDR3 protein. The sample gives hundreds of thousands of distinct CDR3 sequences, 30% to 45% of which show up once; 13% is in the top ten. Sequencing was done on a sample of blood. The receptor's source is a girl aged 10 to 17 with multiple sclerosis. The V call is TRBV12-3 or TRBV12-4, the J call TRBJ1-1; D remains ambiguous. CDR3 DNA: TGTGCCAGCACTCATGTTCCCACTGAAGCTTTCTTT. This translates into CASTHVPTEAFF.